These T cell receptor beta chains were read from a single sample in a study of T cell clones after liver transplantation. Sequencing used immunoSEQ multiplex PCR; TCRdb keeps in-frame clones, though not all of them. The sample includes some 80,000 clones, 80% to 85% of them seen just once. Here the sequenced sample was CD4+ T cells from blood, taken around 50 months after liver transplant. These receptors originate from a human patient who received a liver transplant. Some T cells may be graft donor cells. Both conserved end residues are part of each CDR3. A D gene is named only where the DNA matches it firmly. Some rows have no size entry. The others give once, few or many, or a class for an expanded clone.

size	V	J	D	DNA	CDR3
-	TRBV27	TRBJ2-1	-	TGTGCCAGCAGTTTTAAGGGGGGAGGCTCCTACAATGAGCAGTTCTTC	CASSFKGGGSYNEQFF
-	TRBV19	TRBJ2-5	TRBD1	TGTGCCAGTACCAAGGGACAGGGAGTTCAAGAGACCCAGTACTTC	CASTKGQGVQETQYF
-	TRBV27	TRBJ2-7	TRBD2	TGTGCCAGCATTTCGATGACTAGCGGGAGATACGAGCAGTACTTC	CASISMTSGRYEQYF
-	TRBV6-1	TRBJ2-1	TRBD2	TGTGCCAGTCGCCCCGGGCGGGGGGGTTCAAATGAGCAGTTCTTC	CASRPGRGGSNEQFF
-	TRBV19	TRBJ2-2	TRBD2	TGTGCCAGTACCTTCGGACCGGGAGGGACCGGGGAGCTGTTTTTT	CASTFGPGGTGELFF
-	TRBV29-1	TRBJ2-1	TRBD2	TGCAGCGTTGAAAATAGCGGGAGGGCTCGGTACAATGAGCAGTTCTTC	CSVENSGRARYNEQFF
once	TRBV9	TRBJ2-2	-	TGTGCCAGCAGCGTTAAAGAGGGAAAGACCGGGGAGCTGTTTTTT	CASSVKEGKTGELFF
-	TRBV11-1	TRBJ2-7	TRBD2	TGTGCCAGCAGCTTAGATATCGGGAGGGGTTACGAGCAGTACTTC	CASSLDIGRGYEQYF
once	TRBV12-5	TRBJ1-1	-	TGTGCTAGTGGTAACACAGGGTTCACTGAAGCTTTCTTT	CASGNTGFTEAFF
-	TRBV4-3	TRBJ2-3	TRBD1	TGCGCCAGCAGCCAAGATGCAAAGGGACAGCACACAGATACGCAGTATTTT	CASSQDAKGQHTDTQYF
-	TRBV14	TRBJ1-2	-	TGTGCCAGCAGCCAAGATCGGACGACTCATGGCTACACCTTC	CASSQDRTTHGYTF
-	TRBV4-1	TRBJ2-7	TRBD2	TGCGCCAGCAGATCAATCGGGAGGAACCGATACGAGCAGTACTTC	CASRSIGRNRYEQYF
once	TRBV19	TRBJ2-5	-	TGTGCCAGTAGTATAGCGAGCAGGAGTCTCCAAGAGACCCAGTACTTC	CASSIASRSLQETQYF
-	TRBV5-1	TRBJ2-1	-	TGCGCCAGCAGCTTGTTTAGCTCCTACAATGAGCAGTTCTTC	CASSLFSSYNEQFF
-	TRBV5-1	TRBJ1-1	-	TGCGCCAGCAGCCGGGGGACGGAGAACACTGAAGCTTTCTTT	CASSRGTENTEAFF
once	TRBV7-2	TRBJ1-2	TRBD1	TGTGCCAGCAGCTTACGCGGCAGGGGGCTAGGCTACACCTTC	CASSLRGRGLGYTF
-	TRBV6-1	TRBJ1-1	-	TGTGCCAGCAAGAGGCAGCCGAACACTGAAGCTTTCTTT	CASKRQPNTEAFF
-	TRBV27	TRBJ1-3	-	TGTGCCAGCAGTGACAGACCAGGATCCTCTGGAAACACCATATATTTT	CASSDRPGSSGNTIYF
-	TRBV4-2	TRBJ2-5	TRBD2	TGTGCCAGCAGCCAAGTCCAGCGGGAGCGGCAAGAGACCCAGTACTTC	CASSQVQRERQETQYF
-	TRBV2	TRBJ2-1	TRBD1	TGTGCCAGCCCCCGGGACAGGGACAATGAGCAGTTCTTC	CASPRDRDNEQFF
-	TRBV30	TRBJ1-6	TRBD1	TGTGCCTGGAGTGAGACAGGGACCTCCTATAATTCACCCCTCCACTTT	CAWSETGTSYNSPLHF
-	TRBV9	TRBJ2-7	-	TGTGCCAGCAGCGTAGCCCCTGGGCAGCTATACGAGCAGTACTTC	CASSVAPGQLYEQYF
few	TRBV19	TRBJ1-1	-	TGTGCCAGTAGCGACCCACAACGACAGAACACTGAAGCTTTCTTT	CASSDPQRQNTEAFF
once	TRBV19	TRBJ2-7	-	TGTGCCAGTAGTCTGCCGGGCGGGGCGACCTACGAGCAGTACTTC	CASSLPGGATYEQYF
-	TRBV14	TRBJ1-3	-	TGTGCCAGCAGCCAGACGGGGCCAAATTCTGGAAACACCATATATTTT	CASSQTGPNSGNTIYF
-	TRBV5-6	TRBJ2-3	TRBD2	TGTGCCAGCAGCTTAGGGGGACTAGCGGGAGAAGGACGTACGCAGTATTTT	CASSLGGLAGEGRTQYF
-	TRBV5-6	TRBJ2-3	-	TGTGCCAGCAGCTTTCTGTCTAGCCAAAGCACAGATACGCAGTATTTT	CASSFLSSQSTDTQYF
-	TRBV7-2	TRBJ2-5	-	TGTGCCGGCACCCCATCCCCGGGGGAGACCCAGTACTTC	CAGTPSPGETQYF
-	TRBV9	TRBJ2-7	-	TGTGCCAGCAGCCCCCGAGGGATTGAACCCTACGAGCAGTACTTC	CASSPRGIEPYEQYF
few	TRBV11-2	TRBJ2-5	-	TGTGCCAGCAGGTTAGGGGGGTCCGGGGAGACCCAGTACTTC	CASRLGGSGETQYF
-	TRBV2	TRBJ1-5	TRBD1	TGTGCCAGCAGTACAACGGGACAGGGCAGAAATCAGCCCCAGCATTTT	CASSTTGQGRNQPQHF
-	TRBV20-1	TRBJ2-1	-	TGCAGTGCTCCCCGTAGGCATGAGCAGTTCTTC	CSAPRRHEQFF
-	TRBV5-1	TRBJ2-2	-	TGCGCCAGCAGCTCGACAGATACGAACACCGGGGAGCTGTTTTTT	CASSSTDTNTGELFF
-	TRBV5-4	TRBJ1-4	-	TGTGCCAGCAGCTTGGACAGGAATGAAAAACTGTTTTTT	CASSLDRNEKLFF
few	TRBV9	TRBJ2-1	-	TGTGCCAGCAGCGTCCAGGGCCGGTACAATGAGCAGTTCTTC	CASSVQGRYNEQFF
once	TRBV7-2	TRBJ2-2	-	TGTGCCAGCAGCCCGTACATGGGCGGGGAGCTGTTTTTT	CASSPYMGGELFF
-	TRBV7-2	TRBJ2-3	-	TGTGCCAGCAGCCCACAAGTACTCACAGATACGCAGTATTTT	CASSPQVLTDTQYF
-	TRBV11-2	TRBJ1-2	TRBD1	TGTGCCAGCAGCCAAGGCCGGGACAGGGGGCGTCGGGGCTACACCTTC	CASSQGRDRGRRGYTF
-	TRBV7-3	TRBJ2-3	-	TGTGCCAGCAGCTTAACGGGCCAGACCACAGATACGCAGTATTTT	CASSLTGQTTDTQYF
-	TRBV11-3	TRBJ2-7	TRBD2	TGTGCCAGCAGCGCGGGGGACTGGGACTCTAGCTCCTACGAGCAGTACTTC	CASSAGDWDSSSYEQYF